This entry lists 32 T cell receptor beta chains sequenced from one sample in a study of identical twins. One entry per CDR3 protein, called by TCRdb with MiXCR from the 5' RACE reads. In the table there are about 720,000 distinct CDR3 sequences, over 8.5% of which are singletons. These data were also reused for a study on yellow fever vaccine responses in identical twins.

Source material: PBMCs. Receptors were obtained from a woman younger than 30 in good health.

Only a few counts were recorded for this clonotype. This chain connects TRBV6-5 to TRBJ2-4; D gene uncertain. In germline, CDR1 is MNHEY, CDR2 SVGAGI. The CDR3 covers 15 residues. Trimming pared 6 bases from V and 0 bases from J, leaving 12 bases between. The CDR3: CASSDSTVAKNIQYF. DNA of the CDR3: TGTGCCAGCAGCGACTCTACAGTAGCCAAAAACATTCAGTACTTC.

This clonotype was picked up a small number of times. J is TRBJ2-2 and V is TRBV11-1, with D possibly matching TRBD2 (5 bases). Trimming left V 5 bases short and J 0 bases short, with 28 bases between. This CDR3 comprises 21 residues. CDR1 is SGHAT and CDR2 is FQDESV in the germline V gene (reference sequence). CDR3 DNA sequence: TGTGCCAGCAGCCTTCTTTCCCTGGGCATTGAGAAGACTACGAACACCGGGGAGCTGTTTTTT. Translating gives CASSLLSLGIEKTTNTGELFF.

This clonotype was found many times. The junction does not match germline at one end; this may be a read error. The J gene is TRBJ2-7, the V gene TRBV18, with 10 positions matching TRBD1. This CDR3 comprises 14 residues. CDR1 KGHSH and CDR2 LQKENI come from the germline V gene. This chain's CDR3 is CASSPGQGNYEQYF. As DNA, the CDR3 is TGCGCCAGCAGCCCGGGACAGGGGAACTACGAGCAGTACTTC. The full variable domain, completed using reference TRBV18 and TRBJ2-7, is NAGVMQNPRHLVRRRGQEARLRCSPMKGHSHVYWYRQLPEEGLKFMVYLQKENIIDESGMPKERFSAEFPKEGPSILRIQQVVRGDSAAYFCASSPGQGNYEQYFGPGTRLTVT.

This clonotype has a handful of counts. V is TRBV10-3 and J is TRBJ2-7; D not resolved. Germline CDR1 is ENHRY and CDR2 is SYGVKD. The ends were cut back, 0 bases at V and 11 bases at J, with 8 bases in the middle. The CDR3 is 11 residues long. Here the CDR3 DNA reads TGTGCCATCAGTGAGTCTGGCCTAGAGTACTTC. Its translation: CAISESGLEYF.

In this sample, this clonotype turned up many times. The chain is built from TRBV7-3 and TRBJ2-3; tentative D call: TRBD1 (5 bases). V was clipped by 2 bases and J by 5 bases, with 8 bases between them. The V gene's germline CDR1 is SGHTA and CDR2 FQGTGA. This CDR3 comprises 13 residues. The CDR3 sequence: CASSLEQEDTQYF. The CDR3 DNA is TGTGCCAGCAGCTTAGAACAGGAAGATACGCAGTATTTT.

This chain connects TRBV27 to TRBJ2-7, with 9 bases matching TRBD1. CDR3 length: 14 amino acids. Germline assignment: CDR1 MNHEY and CDR2 SMNVEV (reference sequence). The trim removed 4 bases at V and 4 bases at J, leaving 5 bases unmatched. CDR3 sequence reads: CASSYRGQGYEQYF. DNA of the CDR3: TGTGCCAGCAGTTACCGAGGACAGGGGTACGAGCAGTACTTC.

Only a few counts were recorded for this clonotype. The chain couples TRBV5-4 to TRBJ2-6; perhaps TRBD2 as D (6 bases). Germline lookup yields CDR1 SGHNT and CDR2 YYREEE (reference sequence). The CDR3 runs 18 residues. The V end was cut by 4 bases, the J end by 0 bases, with 17 bases between. DNA of the CDR3: TGTGCCAGCAGCACATGGAGCGGGCAGACCTCTGGGGCCAACGTCCTGACTTTC. Translation gives CASSTWSGQTSGANVLTF.

This clonotype was counted at least ten times. The V and J genes are TRBV7-9 and TRBJ2-1; 9 bases fit TRBD2. Trimming took 1 base from V and 5 from J; bases not matched to a gene: 6. CDR3 length: 16 residues. Germline loops: CDR1 SEHNR, CDR2 FQNEAQ (reference sequence). CDR3 region: CASSLVGGLAHNEQFF. CDR3 DNA sequence: TGTGCCAGCAGCTTAGTGGGGGGACTAGCTCACAATGAGCAGTTCTTC.

The sample holds a few counts of this clonotype. The chain is built from TRBV29-1 and TRBJ2-1; D is unclear. CDR1 SQVTM and CDR2 ANQGSEA come from the germline V gene. The CDR3 is made up of 13 amino acids. The V end was cut by 3 bases, the J end by 0 bases, with 6 bases between. CDR3 coding DNA: TGCAGCGTTGATCGGAGCTCCTACAATGAGCAGTTCTTC. This codes for CSVDRSSYNEQFF.

The chain carries TRBV6-5 and TRBJ2-5; 8 bases are a match to TRBD1. The CDR3 is made up of 16 amino acids. The V and J ends lost 1 base and 4 bases, in that order; junction bases with no gene match: 8. Germline values: CDR1 MNHEY, CDR2 SVGAGI. CDR3 coding DNA: TGTGCCAGCAGTTACTACTCTGGGCAGGGGGCAGAGACCCAGTACTTC. Protein product: CASSYYSGQGAETQYF.

There are many counts of this clonotype. This chain uses TRBV6-2 or TRBV6-3 with TRBJ1-2; 7 nucleotides align to TRBD1. With V trimmed by 2 bases and J by 4 bases, 4 bases remained unmatched. This CDR3 has 14 amino acids. Germline values: CDR1 MNHEY, CDR2 SVGEGT. In nucleotides, the CDR3 is TGTGCCAGCAGTTACCAGGGGGAGGTCTATGGCTACACCTTC. Translated: CASSYQGEVYGYTF.

This sequence joins TRBV5-5 and TRBJ2-4; tentative D call: TRBD1 (7 bases). V shed 4 bases and J shed 4 bases, with 12 bases lying between them. Germline assignment: CDR1 SGHKS and CDR2 YYEKEE (reference sequence). This CDR3 has 14 amino acids. The CDR3 sequence is CASSPSGGKNIQYF. The CDR3 DNA is TGTGCCAGCAGCCCCTCAGGGGGGAAAAACATTCAGTACTTC.

The genes are TRBV9 and TRBJ2-2; TRBD2 might be the D (5 bases). Germline CDR1 is SGDLS and CDR2 is YYNGEE. V was trimmed by 4 bases and J by 1 base, leaving 14 bases between them. This CDR3 has 16 amino acids. The CDR3 bases are TGTGCCAGCAGCCCTCCGGGTGCGGGGAACACCGGGGAGCTGTTTTTT. Translating it yields CASSPPGAGNTGELFF.

This clonotype was seen a few times. The rearrangement links TRBV28 to TRBJ1-6; maybe TRBD1 (5 bases). The V gene's germline CDR1 is MDHEN and CDR2 SYDVKM. The CDR3 has 12 amino acids. Deletions cut 6 bases from V and 8 bases from J, with 8 bases between. CDR3 region: CASSRGDSPLHF. Written as DNA, the CDR3 is TGTGCCAGCAGCCGGGGGGATTCACCCCTCCACTTT.

The rearrangement links TRBV3-1 to TRBJ2-7; no reliable D call. Germline lookup yields CDR1 LGHDT and CDR2 YNNKEL (reference sequence). There are 11 residues in the CDR3. Trimming removed 5 bases at V and 5 bases at J, with 7 bases between. CDR3 residues: CASSSSDEQYF. The CDR3 nucleotides are TGTGCCAGCAGCTCATCTGACGAGCAGTACTTC.

A note on this clonotype: A junction boundary mismatches the germline segment, possibly from a read error. The chain joins TRBV20-1 to TRBJ2-7; 10 bases fit TRBD2. CDR3 size: 14 residues. Per the germline V gene, CDR1 is DFQATT and CDR2 is SNEGSKA (reference sequence). The CDR3 bases are TGCAGTGCTAGCGAGCGGGGGGGCCTTTACGAGCAGCACTTC. Amino acid sequence: CSASERGGLYEQHF.

In its sample, this clonotype was seen a few times. The chain uses TRBV29-1 and TRBJ2-3, with D unclear. V was shortened by 2 bases and J by 6 bases, with 6 bases between the two germline ends. The length of the CDR3 is 11 residues. The V gene's germline CDR1 is SQVTM and CDR2 ANQGSEA. The CDR3 nucleotides are TGCAGCGTTGAAAGCCGGGATACGCAGTATTTT. Its translation: CSVESRDTQYF.

V usage is TRBV7-3 and J usage is TRBJ2-3, with 7 bases that match TRBD2. Per germline, CDR1 SGHTA and CDR2 FQGTGA. The CDR3 loop spans 22 amino acids. Trimming cost V 1 base and J 2 bases; bases outside gene matches: 24. CDR3 region: CASSLISGLGFLTGTYTDTQYF. For the CDR3, the DNA is TGTGCCAGCAGCTTAATTTCCGGACTAGGTTTTTTAACCGGTACCTACACAGATACGCAGTATTTT.

This rearrangement joins TRBV20-1 to TRBJ2-1; 10 bases match TRBD2. Looked up from germline, CDR1 is DFQATT and CDR2 is SNEGSKA (reference sequence). With V trimmed by 3 bases and J by 8 bases, 13 bases remained unmatched. The CDR3 extends over 16 amino acids. Written as DNA, the CDR3 is TGCAGTGCTAGTGGGGTAGCGGGGGGCCTTGGGGATGAGCAGTTCTTC. Translation: CSASGVAGGLGDEQFF.

The table lists this clonotype with many counts. The chain uses TRBV6-4 and TRBJ2-1, with 13 positions matching TRBD2. CDR3 length: 15 residues. Trimming took 4 bases from V and 5 from J; bases not matched to a gene: 2. In germline, CDR1 is MRHNA, CDR2 SNTAGT. The CDR3: CASSATSGGHNEQFF. The DNA for the CDR3 is TGTGCCAGCAGTGCGACTAGCGGGGGGCACAATGAGCAGTTCTTC.

In its sample, this clonotype was seen a few times. The chain employs TRBV3-1 and TRBJ2-3, with 9 bases identical to TRBD1. J was trimmed by 2 bases and V by 3 bases; bases with no gene match: 3. The CDR3 extends over 15 amino acids. Germline V lookup: CDR1 LGHDT, CDR2 YNNKEL (reference sequence). CDR3 bases: TGTGCCAGCAGCCAGACAGGGGGGGTCACAGATACGCAGTATTTT. Translating gives CASSQTGGVTDTQYF.

This clonotype was seen many times. This chain connects TRBV7-9 to TRBJ1-3; 10 bases line up with TRBD1. V dropped 6 bases and J dropped 2; count of bases not matched to a gene: 1. The CDR3 runs 14 residues. Germline V gene data show CDR1 as SEHNR and CDR2 as FQNEAQ (reference sequence). CDR3 bases: TGTGCCAGCAGAGGGACAGGGGCTGGAAACACCATATATTTT. Its translation: CASRGTGAGNTIYF.

In this sample, this clonotype turned up many times. V and J are TRBV29-1 and TRBJ2-5; 7 bases fit TRBD1. V gave up 4 bases and J gave up 5 bases; unmatched junction bases: 1. Germline CDR1 reads SQVTM; CDR2 reads ANQGSEA. This CDR3 region has 11 residues. The CDR3 loop reads CSVARGETQYF. CDR3 coding DNA: TGCAGCGTTGCCAGGGGGGAGACCCAGTACTTC. The full variable domain, completed using reference TRBV29-1 and TRBJ2-5, is SAVISQKPSRDICQRGTSLTIQCQVDSQVTMMFWYRQQPGQSLTLIATANQGSEATYESGFVIDKFPISRPNLTFSTLTVSNMSPEDSSIYLCSVARGETQYFGPGTRLLVL.

The V and J genes are TRBV7-8 and TRBJ1-2; D is ambiguous. The germline V and J ends were trimmed by 5 bases and 0 bases, with 13 bases remaining between them. Germline lookup yields CDR1 SGHVS and CDR2 FQNEAQ. The CDR3 is 15 amino acids. As DNA, the CDR3 is TGTGCCAGCAGCCCTTTTATAGAACCTAACTATGGCTACACCTTC. Its protein product is CASSPFIEPNYGYTF. Filled out from reference TRBV7-8 and TRBJ1-2, the complete variable domain reads GAGVSQSPRYKVAKRGQDVALRCDPISGHVSLFWYQQALGQGPEFLTYFQNEAQLDKSGLPSDRFFAERPEGSVSTLKIQRTQQEDSAVYLCASSPFIEPNYGYTFGSGTRLTVV.

A few counts support this clonotype. The chain carries TRBV20-1 and TRBJ2-7, with D perhaps given as TRBD1 or TRBD2 (6 bases each). The CDR3 spans 11 residues. CDR1 and CDR2 from the germline V gene are DFQATT and SNEGSKA (reference sequence). The V and J ends lost 5 bases and 6 bases respectively, with 11 bases between them. The CDR3 protein is CSAEQGGEQYF. Written as DNA, the CDR3 is TGCAGTGCTGAACAGGGAGGCGAGCAGTACTTC.

This clonotype came up a few times. The chain combines TRBV4-2 with TRBJ2-1; 15 nucleotides agree with TRBD2. The CDR3 consists of 21 residues. The germline V gene encodes CDR1 LGHNA and CDR2 YNFKEQ. The trim removed 4 bases at V and 0 bases at J, leaving 13 bases unmatched. The CDR3 DNA sequence: TGTGCCAGCAGCCCCGCGGGACTAGCGGGGGGCGGGTGGAGCTCCTACAATGAGCAGTTCTTC. Translated, it gives CASSPAGLAGGGWSSYNEQFF.

The J gene is TRBJ2-5, the V gene TRBV20-1, with 7 bases aligning to TRBD1. This CDR3 has 11 residues. Germline CDR1 DFQATT, CDR2 SNEGSKA (reference sequence). Trimming removed 4 bases from V and 6 bases from J; junction bases left unmatched: 2. In DNA form, the CDR3 reads TGCAGTGCTATACAGGGGAAGACCCAGTACTTC. This sequence encodes CSAIQGKTQYF.

This clonotype has just a few counts. V usage is TRBV5-6 and J usage is TRBJ1-1, with TRBD1 matching 7 bases. J was trimmed by 2 bases and V by 3 bases; bases with no gene match: 7. The CDR3 runs 15 residues. The germline CDR1 and CDR2 sequences are SGHDT and YYEEEE. As DNA, the CDR3 is TGTGCCAGCAGCTCACCGGACAGGCTAAACACTGAAGCTTTCTTT. It codes for CASSSPDRLNTEAFF. Together with reference TRBV5-6 and TRBJ1-1, the CDR3 gives the full variable domain: DAGVTQSPTHLIKTRGQQVTLRCSPKSGHDTVSWYQQALGQGPQFIFQYYEEEERQRGNFPDRFSGHQFPNYSSELNVNALLLGDSALYLCASSSPDRLNTEAFFGQGTRLTVV.

Of note for this clonotype: Relative to the germline gene, one junction end is altered; a read error may explain this. The chain employs TRBV5-5 and TRBJ1-1; possibly TRBD1 for D (5 bases). The CDR3 has 14 amino acids. Germline CDR1 reads SGHKS; CDR2 reads YYEKEE (reference sequence). This chain's CDR3 is CARSSGPGEDEVFF. CDR3 DNA: TGTGCCAGGAGCTCCGGGCCGGGGGAGGATGAAGTTTTCTTT. The full variable domain, its missing parts supplied by reference TRBV5-5 and TRBJ1-1, is DAGVTQSPTHLIKTRGQQVTLRCSPISGHKSVSWYQQVLGQGPQFIFQYYEKEERGRGNFPDRFSARQFPNYSSELNVNALLLGDSALYLCARSSGPGEDEVFFGQGTRLTVV.

The chain joins TRBV10-3 to TRBJ2-6; unclear D gene. Trimming pared 3 bases from V and 4 bases from J, leaving 7 bases between. This CDR3 spans 14 amino acids. CDR1 is ENHRY and CDR2 is SYGVKD in the germline V gene. The DNA of the CDR3 is TGTGCCATCAGTGATAACTCGGGGGCCAACGTCCTGACTTTC. Translated, it gives CAISDNSGANVLTF.

In this sample, this clonotype turned up a few times. The chain couples TRBV7-9 to TRBJ1-2; D may be TRBD1 (5 bases). From germline, CDR1 is SEHNR and CDR2 FQNEAQ (reference sequence). This CDR3 is built from 13 residues. V was cut by 4 bases and J by 8 bases, with 14 bases left in between. The CDR3 sequence: CASSSSGFSGYTF. CDR3 DNA: TGTGCCAGCAGCTCCTCAGGGTTCTCGGGCTACACCTTC.

This clonotype was recorded at least ten times. This chain links TRBV12-3 or TRBV12-4 with TRBJ1-3, with TRBD1 as a possible D gene (5 bases). The CDR3 is made up of 14 amino acids. Trimming stripped 3 bases from V and 1 base from J, with 7 bases between. CDR3 loop: CASSLTVSGNTIYF. In DNA, the CDR3 is TGTGCCAGCAGTTTGACAGTGTCTGGAAACACCATATATTTT.